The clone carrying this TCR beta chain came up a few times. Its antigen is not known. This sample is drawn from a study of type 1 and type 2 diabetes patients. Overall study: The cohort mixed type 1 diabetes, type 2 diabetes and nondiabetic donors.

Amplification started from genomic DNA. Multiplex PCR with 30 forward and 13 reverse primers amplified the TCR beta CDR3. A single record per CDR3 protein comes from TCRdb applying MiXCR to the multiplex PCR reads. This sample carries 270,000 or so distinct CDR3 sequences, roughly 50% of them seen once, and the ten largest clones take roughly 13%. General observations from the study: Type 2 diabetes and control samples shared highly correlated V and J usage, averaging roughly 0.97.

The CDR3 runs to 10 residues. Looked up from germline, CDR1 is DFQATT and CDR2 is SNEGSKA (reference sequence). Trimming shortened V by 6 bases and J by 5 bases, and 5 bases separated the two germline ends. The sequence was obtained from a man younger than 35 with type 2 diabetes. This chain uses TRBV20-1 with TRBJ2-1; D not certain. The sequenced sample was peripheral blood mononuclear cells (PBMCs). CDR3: CSAQDNEQFF. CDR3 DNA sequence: TGCAGTGCCCAAGACAATGAGCAGTTCTTC.